This entry describes one TCR beta chain. The sequenced fragment ends 3 residues before the CDR3 boundary, so the rest is inferred from the germline J gene. These data belong to a study of T cell clonality in common variable immunodeficiency. Clones were read by immunoSEQ multiplex PCR, and TCRdb kept only the in-frame ones, dropping some. The data list tens of thousands of clones, none observed once; less than 15% falls to the top ten. CDR1 and CDR2 from the germline V gene are LNHDA and SQIVND (reference sequence). The length of the CDR3 is 17 residues. The V end was cut by 5 bases, the J end by 2 bases, with 19 bases between.

The J gene is TRBJ1-5, the V gene TRBV19; tentatively, D is TRBD1 (6 bases). Specimen: peripheral blood mononuclear cells. The receptor was derived from a person aged 18-69 years in good health. The covered CDR3 bases are TGTGCCAGTAGTGACCCTCTAGGTGGGGGCGGCAATCAGCCC. As protein: CASSDPLGGGGNQP. The full-length CDR3 reads as CASSDPLGGGGNQPQHF.